This is a list of T cell receptor beta chains from one sample in a study of T cell repertoires in cytomegalovirus infection. TCRdb recomputed calls from the reads with MiXCR, one row per CDR3 protein. The sample lists approximately 290,000 distinct CDR3 sequences, roughly 24% occurring once. The sequenced sample was PBMCs. These receptors were obtained from a human donor in good health (CMV status not recorded). Some clones in this sample may be carry-over from other donors' samples. The CDR3 runs from the conserved cysteine through the conserved F or W. D genes are given only for firm matches. Some rows mark clone size as missing; the rest say once, few, many or name a class of expanded clone.

D gene,J gene,clone size,V gene,CDR3 protein,CDR3 DNA
.,TRBJ1-1,once,TRBV10-1,CASSGGTAANTEAFF,TGCGCCAGCAGTGGTGGTACGGCGGCGAACACTGAAGCTTTCTTT
TRBD2,TRBJ2-1,.,TRBV19,CASSTGTRGGEQFF,TGTGCCAGTAGTACCGGGACTAGAGGCGGTGAGCAGTTCTTC
.,TRBJ1-2,.,TRBV28,CASSFEGRDHGYTF,TGTGCCAGCAGTTTTGAGGGCAGGGACCATGGCTACACCTTC
.,TRBJ1-1,once,TRBV29-1,CSVAQGSTEAFF,TGCAGCGTTGCCCAGGGGAGCACTGAAGCTTTCTTT
.,TRBJ2-7,.,TRBV6-2/TRBV6-3,CASRITAQGSYEQYF,TGTGCCAGCAGGATTACCGCGCAGGGGTCCTACGAGCAGTACTTC
TRBD1,TRBJ2-1,many,TRBV12-3/TRBV12-4,CASSSGGAISYNEQFF,TGTGCCAGCAGTTCAGGGGGAGCGATCTCCTACAATGAGCAGTTCTTC
.,TRBJ2-7,.,TRBV15,CATSRDVGYEQYF,TGTGCCACCAGCAGAGATGTTGGTTACGAGCAGTACTTC
.,TRBJ2-7,few,TRBV20-1,CSARNYEQYF,TGCAGTGCTAGAAACTACGAGCAGTACTTC
.,TRBJ2-5,many,TRBV7-8,CASSLVAETQYF,TGTGCCAGCAGCTTAGTAGCCGAGACCCAGTACTTC
.,TRBJ2-1,many,TRBV7-2,CASSLDPGGAIYNEQFF,TGTGCCAGCAGCTTAGATCCTGGCGGGGCCATCTACAATGAGCAGTTCTTC
TRBD1,TRBJ2-4,.,TRBV6-6,CASSYPGTGVAKNIQYF,TGTGCCAGCAGTTACCCTGGGACAGGGGTAGCCAAAAACATTCAGTACTTC
.,TRBJ1-2,.,TRBV20-1,CSAREGTNGYTF,TGCAGTGCTAGGGAGGGGACGAATGGCTACACCTTC
TRBD2,TRBJ2-1,few,TRBV19,CASSVRLAGVTYNEQFF,TGTGCCAGTAGTGTGAGACTAGCGGGAGTTACCTACAATGAGCAGTTCTTC
TRBD2,TRBJ2-5,many,TRBV6-1,CASSRGLAGVGETQYF,TGTGCCAGCAGTCGTGGACTAGCGGGAGTGGGAGAGACCCAGTACTTC
TRBD2,TRBJ2-3,many,TRBV7-8,CASSRGTSGQLFADTQYF,TGTGCCAGCAGCCGAGGGACTAGCGGCCAGCTTTTCGCAGATACGCAGTATTTT
.,TRBJ1-2,.,TRBV7-3,CASSSWTVGGYTF,TGTGCCAGCAGCTCGTGGACAGTCGGAGGCTACACCTTC
.,TRBJ2-1,few,TRBV7-3,CASSLNKGSYNEQFF,TGTGCCAGCAGCTTAAATAAGGGATCCTACAATGAGCAGTTCTTC
.,TRBJ2-2,few,TRBV6-8,CASSYGVSYTGELFF,TGTGCCAGCAGTTACGGGGTCAGCTACACCGGGGAGCTGTTTTTT
TRBD1,TRBJ1-4,many,TRBV7-2,CASSLVVGTGDEKLFF,TGTGCCAGCAGCTTAGTGGTTGGGACAGGGGATGAAAAACTGTTTTTT
.,TRBJ2-3,many,TRBV28,CASSPKDRITDTQYF,TGTGCCAGCAGCCCTAAGGACAGAATCACAGATACGCAGTATTTT
TRBD1,TRBJ2-1,many,TRBV7-2,CASSLGTGKQFF,TGTGCCAGCAGCTTAGGGACAGGGAAGCAGTTCTTC
TRBD2,TRBJ2-7,many,TRBV7-6,CASSTLPEGLAGQTNEQYF,TGTGCCAGCAGCACTTTGCCTGAGGGACTAGCGGGACAAACGAACGAGCAGTACTTC
TRBD1,TRBJ1-5,few,TRBV11-3,CAAGAGGHQPQHF,TGTGCCGCTGGGGCAGGGGGCCATCAGCCCCAGCATTTT
TRBD1,TRBJ2-7,.,TRBV7-9,CASVAGTGVYEQYF,TGTGCCAGCGTAGCTGGGACAGGGGTTTACGAGCAGTACTTC
.,TRBJ2-7,.,TRBV6-2/TRBV6-3,CASSYGEQYF,TGTGCCAGCAGTTACGGGGAGCAGTACTTC
TRBD1,TRBJ2-5,.,TRBV24-1,CATSDSSGTGYETQYF,TGTGCCACCAGTGACTCCTCCGGGACAGGGTATGAGACCCAGTACTTC
TRBD1,TRBJ2-2,many,TRBV7-2,CASRRDRATGELFF,TGTGCCAGCAGGAGGGACAGGGCCACCGGGGAGCTGTTTTTT
TRBD1,TRBJ1-1,.,TRBV10-3,CAISESWTGVPEAFF,TGTGCCATCAGTGAGTCGTGGACAGGGGTACCTGAAGCTTTCTTT
TRBD2,TRBJ2-1,.,TRBV29-1,CSVEGGREANEQFF,TGCAGCGTTGAGGGGGGGCGGGAGGCGAATGAGCAGTTCTTC
TRBD1,TRBJ1-2,.,TRBV5-1,CASSSGQGREYGYTF,TGCGCCAGCAGCTCCGGACAGGGCCGAGAGTATGGCTACACCTTC
TRBD2,TRBJ2-7,.,TRBV11-3,CASSHGTNDYEQYF,TGTGCCAGCAGCCACGGGACTAACGACTACGAGCAGTACTTC